These 8 T cell receptor beta chains came from one sample sequenced in a study of beta chain features in type 1 diabetes. No antigen has been identified for these receptors. Notes on the study in general: Patients with Type 1 diabetes showed moderately but significantly shorter TCRB CDR3s in all four CD4+ subsets.

Of the isolated RNA, all was reverse transcribed, and so the sequenced material was expressed TCRB transcripts. This table comes from immunoSEQ multiplex PCR, and its TCRdb copy is limited to in-frame clones, with some not included. The table lists about 650,000 clones, 12% of them singletons. The sample was naive CD4+ T cells from blood. These receptor sequences come from a man aged 25 to 45 with type 1 diabetes.

V is TRBV7-2 and J is TRBJ2-5; weak D call: TRBD2 (5 bases). The V end was cut by 2 bases, the J end by 2 bases, with 12 bases between. The CDR3 extends over 15 amino acids. The V gene's germline CDR1 is SGHTA and CDR2 FQGNSA. CDR3 region: CASSLKRTPQETQYF. CDR3 coding DNA: TGTGCCAGCAGCTTAAAGCGGACTCCACAAGAGACCCAGTACTTC.

This clone appeared a few times. This chain joins TRBV5-1 and TRBJ2-2; the D call may be TRBD1 or TRBD2 (5 bases each). Germline CDR1 reads SGHRS; CDR2 reads YFSETQ. V was cut by 7 bases and J by 7 bases, with 20 bases left in between. The CDR3 covers 15 residues. CDR3 residues: CASGRSGTLNGELFF. The CDR3 DNA is TGCGCCAGCGGACGTTCCGGGACCCTGAACGGGGAGCTGTTTTTT.

This clone showed up just a few times. DNA of the CDR3: TGTGCCTGGAGTGTACCCCGGACAGGGGGTAATGGACTGTTTTTT. Translating gives CAWSVPRTGGNGLFF. The rearrangement links TRBV30 to TRBJ1-4; 10 nucleotides agree with TRBD1. With 0 bases clipped from V and 13 bases from J, the junction kept 11 bases outside the gene matches. Germline V gene lookup returns CDR1 GTSNPN and CDR2 SVGIG (reference sequence). CDR3 length: 15 residues.

This clone came up many times. The genes are TRBV14 and TRBJ2-1, with TRBD2 as a possible D gene (5 bases). Germline V gene data show CDR1 as SGHDN and CDR2 as FVKESK. V was clipped by 4 bases and J by 3 bases, with 10 bases between them. CDR3 length: 14 amino acids. This chain's CDR3 is CASSPRLIYNEQFF. The CDR3 bases are TGTGCCAGCAGCCCTAGACTAATCTACAATGAGCAGTTCTTC. The entire variable domain, with the rest obtained from reference TRBV14 and TRBJ2-1, is as follows: EAGVTQFPSHSVIEKGQTVTLRCDPISGHDNLYWYRRVMGKEIKFLLHFVKESKQDESGMPNNRFLAERTGGTYSTLKVQPAELEDSGVYFCASSPRLIYNEQFFGPGTRLTVL.

This clone turned up a few times. The chain joins TRBV5-8 to TRBJ2-7; a weak D match, TRBD2 (5 bases). V lost 3 bases, J lost 3 bases, and 10 bases lay in between. Germline V gene data show CDR1 as SGHTS and CDR2 as YDEGEE. The CDR3 consists of 13 residues. CDR3 sequence (DNA): TGTGCCAGCAGCTCGACCGGGAACTACGAGCAGTACTTC. Its translation: CASSSTGNYEQYF.

In its sample, this clone was seen a few times. The V and J genes are TRBV4-2 and TRBJ1-2; TRBD1 aligns across 7 bases. The V gene's germline CDR1 is LGHNA and CDR2 YNFKEQ. The V gene end was trimmed by 0 bases and the J gene end by 9 bases; junction bases not matched to a gene: 1. This CDR3 has 12 amino acids. Here the CDR3 reads CASSQDRGSYTF. In DNA, the CDR3 is TGTGCCAGCAGCCAAGACAGGGGGAGCTACACCTTC.

V is TRBV7-2 and J is TRBJ2-4; 7 positions agree with TRBD1. V was clipped by 0 bases and J by 1 base; unmatched bases: 3. The CDR3 length is 16 residues. In germline, CDR1 is SGHTA, CDR2 FQGNSA. CDR3 loop: CASSLAGTVAKNIQYF. DNA of the CDR3: TGTGCCAGCAGCTTAGCCGGGACAGTCGCCAAAAACATTCAGTACTTC.

This clone was observed a few times. The chain combines TRBV2 with TRBJ2-7; D is tentatively TRBD1 or TRBD2 (5 bases each). V was clipped by 10 bases and J by 3 bases, with 19 bases between them. Germline CDR1 SNHLY, CDR2 FYNNEI. The CDR3 has 14 residues. The CDR3 DNA is TGTGCCACCGTGCCGGGGCGCCCCGGCTACGAGCAGTACTTC. Protein: CATVPGRPGYEQYF. Drawing the rest from reference TRBV2 and TRBJ2-7, the complete variable domain is EPEVTQTPSHQVTQMGQEVILRCVPISNHLYFYWYRQILGQKVEFLVSFYNNEISEKSEIFDDQFSVERPDGSNFTLKIRSTKLEDSAMYFCATVPGRPGYEQYFGPGTRLTVT.